This T cell receptor beta chain was profiled in a study of blood T cell repertoires in COVID-19. Study in general: Samples came from the United States, Italy and Spain, spanning acute and convalescent COVID-19. The analysed material was cDNA or gDNA that came from T cells, B-cell-depleted T cells, or PBMCs.

There are 14 residues in the CDR3. Germline V gives CDR1 SGHDT, CDR2 YYEEEE. The V and J ends lost 2 bases and 6 bases, in that order; junction bases with no gene match: 2. In the study's own analysis: How many nucleated cells were present was estimated from reference gene primer amplification. Profiled with immunoSEQ multiplex PCR; TCRdb holds only in-frame clones, not every one. V, J and clone size derive from that table, while D and trimming were established from the DNA sequence. The data contain under 350,000 clones, 80% to 90% of them singletons. Sequencing input: peripheral blood. The clonotype originates from a man aged 40-49 years with acute or convalescent COVID-19. The V call is TRBV5-6, the J call TRBJ2-2, with 9 positions matching TRBD1. The CDR3 protein is CASSFGTGPGELFF. The CDR3 bases are TGTGCCAGCAGCTTTGGGACAGGGCCCGGGGAGCTGTTTTTT.